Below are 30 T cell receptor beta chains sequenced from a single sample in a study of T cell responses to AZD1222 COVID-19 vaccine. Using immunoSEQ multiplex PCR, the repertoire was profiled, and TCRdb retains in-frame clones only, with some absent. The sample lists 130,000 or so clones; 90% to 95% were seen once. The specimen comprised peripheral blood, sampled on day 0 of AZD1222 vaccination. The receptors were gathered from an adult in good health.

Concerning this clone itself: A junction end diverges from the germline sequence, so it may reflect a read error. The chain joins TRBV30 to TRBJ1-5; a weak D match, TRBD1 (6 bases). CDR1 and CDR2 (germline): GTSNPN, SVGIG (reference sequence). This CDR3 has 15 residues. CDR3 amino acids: CAWSVQGRFNPPQHF. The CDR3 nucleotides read TGTGCCTGGAGTGTACAGGGAAGGTTCAATCCGCCCCAGCATTTT.

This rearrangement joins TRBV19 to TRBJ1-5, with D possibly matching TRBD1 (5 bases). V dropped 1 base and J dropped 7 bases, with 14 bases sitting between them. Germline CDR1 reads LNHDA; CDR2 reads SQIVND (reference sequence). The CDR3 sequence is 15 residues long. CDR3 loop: CASSIGEGDHQPQHF. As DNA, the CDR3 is TGTGCCAGTAGTATAGGGGAAGGGGATCACCAGCCCCAGCATTTT.

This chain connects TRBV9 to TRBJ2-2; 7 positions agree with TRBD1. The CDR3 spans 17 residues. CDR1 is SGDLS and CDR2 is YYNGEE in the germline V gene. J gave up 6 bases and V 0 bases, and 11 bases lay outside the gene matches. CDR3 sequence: CASSVDAWGQSSGELFF. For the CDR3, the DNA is TGTGCCAGCAGCGTAGACGCATGGGGACAGAGTTCCGGGGAGCTGTTTTTT.

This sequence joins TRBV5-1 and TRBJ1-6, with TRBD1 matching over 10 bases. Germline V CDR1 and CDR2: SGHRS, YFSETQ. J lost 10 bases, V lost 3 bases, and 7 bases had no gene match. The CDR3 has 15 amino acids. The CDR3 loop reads CASSYSGTGESPLHF. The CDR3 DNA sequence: TGCGCCAGCAGCTACTCCGGGACAGGGGAATCACCCCTCCACTTT.

In nucleotides, the CDR3 is TGCAGTGTCACAAGCGAGACCCAGTACTTC. Its protein product is CSVTSETQYF. The gene calls are TRBV20-1 and TRBJ2-5; D not resolved. Looked up from germline, CDR1 is DFQATT and CDR2 is SNEGSKA (reference sequence). V lost 7 bases to trimming and J lost 5 bases, with 8 bases between them. The CDR3 covers 10 residues.

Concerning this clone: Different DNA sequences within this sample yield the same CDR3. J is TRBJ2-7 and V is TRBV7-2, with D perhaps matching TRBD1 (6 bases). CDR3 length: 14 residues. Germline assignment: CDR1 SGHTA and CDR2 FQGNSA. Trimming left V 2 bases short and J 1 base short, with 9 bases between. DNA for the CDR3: TGTGCCAGCAGCTTAATTCAGGGGTCCTACGAGCAGTACTTC. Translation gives CASSLIQGSYEQYF.

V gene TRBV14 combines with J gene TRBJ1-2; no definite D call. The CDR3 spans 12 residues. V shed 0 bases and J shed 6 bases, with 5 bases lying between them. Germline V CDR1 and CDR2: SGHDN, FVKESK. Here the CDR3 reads CASSQEWNGYTF. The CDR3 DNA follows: TGTGCCAGCAGCCAAGAATGGAATGGCTACACCTTC.

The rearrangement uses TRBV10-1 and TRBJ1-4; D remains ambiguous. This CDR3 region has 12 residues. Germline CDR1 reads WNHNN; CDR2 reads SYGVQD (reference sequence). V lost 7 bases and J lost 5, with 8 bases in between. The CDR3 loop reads CASKVANEKLFF. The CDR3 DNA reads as TGCGCCAGCAAAGTGGCCAATGAAAAACTGTTTTTT.

This chain's CDR3 is CASSVGGRETQYF. The CDR3 DNA reads TGTGCCAGCAGCGTCGGGGGACGAGAGACCCAGTACTTC. The chain uses TRBV9 and TRBJ2-5; D possibly corresponds to TRBD2 (6 bases). Trimming shortened V by 2 bases and J by 4 bases, and 9 bases separated the two germline ends. The CDR3 runs to 13 residues. Germline CDR1 SGDLS, CDR2 YYNGEE.

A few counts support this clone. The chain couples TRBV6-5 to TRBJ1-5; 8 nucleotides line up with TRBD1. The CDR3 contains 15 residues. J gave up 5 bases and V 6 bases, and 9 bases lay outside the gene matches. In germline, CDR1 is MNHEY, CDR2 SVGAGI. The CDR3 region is CASRSGGDRYQPQHF. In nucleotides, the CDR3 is TGTGCCAGCAGATCAGGGGGGGACAGGTATCAGCCCCAGCATTTT.

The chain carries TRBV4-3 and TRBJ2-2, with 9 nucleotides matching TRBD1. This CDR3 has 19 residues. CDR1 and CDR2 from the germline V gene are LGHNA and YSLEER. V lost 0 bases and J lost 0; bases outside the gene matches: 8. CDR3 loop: CASSQDLGQGLANTGELFF. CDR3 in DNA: TGCGCCAGCAGCCAAGATTTAGGACAGGGGTTGGCGAACACCGGGGAGCTGTTTTTT.

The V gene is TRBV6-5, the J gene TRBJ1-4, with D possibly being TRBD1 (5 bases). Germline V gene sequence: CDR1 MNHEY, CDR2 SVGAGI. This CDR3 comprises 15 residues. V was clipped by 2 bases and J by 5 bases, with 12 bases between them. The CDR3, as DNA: TGTGCCAGCAGTTACGGCCAGGGCCGAAATGAAAAACTGTTTTTT. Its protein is CASSYGQGRNEKLFF.

For the CDR3, the DNA is TGTGCCAGCAGATCTCGGACAGTAAATCAGCCCCAGCATTTT. Encoded protein: CASRSRTVNQPQHF. The chain combines TRBV28 with TRBJ1-5; tentatively, D is TRBD1 (6 bases). CDR3 length: 14 amino acids. V lost 6 bases and J lost 4, with 13 bases in between. Germline CDR1 and CDR2: MDHEN and SYDVKM.

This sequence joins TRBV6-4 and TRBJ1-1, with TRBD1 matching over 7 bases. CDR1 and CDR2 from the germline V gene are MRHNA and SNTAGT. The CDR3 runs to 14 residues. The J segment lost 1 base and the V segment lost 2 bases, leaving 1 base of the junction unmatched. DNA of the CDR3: TGTGCCAGCAGTGACGGGACAGAGAACACTGAAGCTTTCTTT. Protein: CASSDGTENTEAFF.

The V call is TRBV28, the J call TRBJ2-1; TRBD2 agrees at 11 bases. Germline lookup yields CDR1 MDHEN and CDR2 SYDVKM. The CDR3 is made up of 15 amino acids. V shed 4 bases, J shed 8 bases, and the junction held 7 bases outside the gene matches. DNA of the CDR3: TGTGCCAGCAGTTCGACTAGCGGGATTTTCGATGAGCAGTTCTTC. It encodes CASSSTSGIFDEQFF.

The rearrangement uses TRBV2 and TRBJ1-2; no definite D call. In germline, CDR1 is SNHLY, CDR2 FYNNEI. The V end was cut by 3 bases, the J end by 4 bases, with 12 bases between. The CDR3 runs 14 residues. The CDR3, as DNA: TGTGCCAGCAGTGATATGGCCATCACCTATGGCTACACCTTC. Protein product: CASSDMAITYGYTF.

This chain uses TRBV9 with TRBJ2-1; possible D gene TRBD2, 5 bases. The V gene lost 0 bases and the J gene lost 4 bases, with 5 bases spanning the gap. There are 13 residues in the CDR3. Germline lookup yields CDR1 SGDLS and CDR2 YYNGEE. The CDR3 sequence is CASSVAGYNEQFF. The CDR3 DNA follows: TGTGCCAGCAGCGTAGCGGGGTACAATGAGCAGTTCTTC.

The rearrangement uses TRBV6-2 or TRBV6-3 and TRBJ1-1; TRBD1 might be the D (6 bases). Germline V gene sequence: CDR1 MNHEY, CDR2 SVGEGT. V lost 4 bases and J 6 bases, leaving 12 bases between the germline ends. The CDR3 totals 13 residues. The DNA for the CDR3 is TGTGCCAGCAGTTCCGGCGGGGGCCCTGAAGCTTTCTTT. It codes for CASSSGGGPEAFF.

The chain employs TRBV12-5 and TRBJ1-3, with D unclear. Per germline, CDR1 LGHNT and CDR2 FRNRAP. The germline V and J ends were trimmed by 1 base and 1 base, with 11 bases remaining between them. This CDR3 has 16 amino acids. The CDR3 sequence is CASGLAERLSGNTIYF. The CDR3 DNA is TGTGCTAGTGGTTTGGCGGAACGCTTATCTGGAAACACCATATATTTT.

CDR3 loop: CASSGQAGIYNEQFF. DNA for the CDR3: TGTGCCAGCAGTGGTCAAGCGGGCATTTACAATGAGCAGTTCTTC. V is TRBV6-4 and J is TRBJ2-1, with a tentative D call TRBD2 (6 bases). Germline V lookup: CDR1 MRHNA, CDR2 SNTAGT. V was pared by 4 bases and J by 4 bases, with 14 bases between. This CDR3 contains 15 residues.

CDR3 loop: CSASFGSRYEQYF. The CDR3 nucleotides are TGCAGTGCTAGTTTCGGGAGTAGGTACGAGCAGTACTTC. The chain links TRBV20-1 to TRBJ2-7; a possible D gene is TRBD2 (6 bases). V gave up 3 bases and J gave up 4 bases, with 13 bases separating them. CDR3 size: 13 residues. Per the germline V gene, CDR1 is DFQATT and CDR2 is SNEGSKA (reference sequence).

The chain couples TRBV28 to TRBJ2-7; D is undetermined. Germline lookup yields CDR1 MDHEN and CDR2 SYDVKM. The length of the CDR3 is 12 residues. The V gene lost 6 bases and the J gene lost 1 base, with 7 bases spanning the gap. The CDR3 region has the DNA TGTGCCAGCAGCCTCATTTCCTACGAGCAGTACTTC. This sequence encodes CASSLISYEQYF.

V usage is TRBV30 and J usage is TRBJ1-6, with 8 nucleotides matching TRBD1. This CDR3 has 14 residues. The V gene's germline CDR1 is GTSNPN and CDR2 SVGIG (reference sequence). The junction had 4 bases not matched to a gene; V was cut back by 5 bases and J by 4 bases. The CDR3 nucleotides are TGTGCCTGGGATACAGGGGGATATAATTCACCCCTCCACTTT. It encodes CAWDTGGYNSPLHF.

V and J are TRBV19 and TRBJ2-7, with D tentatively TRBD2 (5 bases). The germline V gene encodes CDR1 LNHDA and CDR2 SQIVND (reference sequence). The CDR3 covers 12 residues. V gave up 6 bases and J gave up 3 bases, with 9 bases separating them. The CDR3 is CASSAGGYEQYF. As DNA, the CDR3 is TGTGCCAGTAGCGCGGGCGGCTACGAGCAGTACTTC.

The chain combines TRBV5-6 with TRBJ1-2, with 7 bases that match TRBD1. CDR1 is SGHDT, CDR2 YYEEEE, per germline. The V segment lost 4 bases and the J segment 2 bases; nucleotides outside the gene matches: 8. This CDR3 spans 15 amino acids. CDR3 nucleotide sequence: TGTGCCAGCAGCCAGGGGGGACAGCAAAACTATGGCTACACCTTC. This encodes CASSQGGQQNYGYTF. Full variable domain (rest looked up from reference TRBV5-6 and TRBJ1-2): DAGVTQSPTHLIKTRGQQVTLRCSPKSGHDTVSWYQQALGQGPQFIFQYYEEEERQRGNFPDRFSGHQFPNYSSELNVNALLLGDSALYLCASSQGGQQNYGYTFGSGTRLTVV.

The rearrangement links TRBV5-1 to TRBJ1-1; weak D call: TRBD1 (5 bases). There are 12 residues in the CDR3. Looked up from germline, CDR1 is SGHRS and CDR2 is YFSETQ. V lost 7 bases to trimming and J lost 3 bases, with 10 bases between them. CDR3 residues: CASSEGYTEAFF. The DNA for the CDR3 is TGCGCCAGCTCTGAGGGGTACACTGAAGCTTTCTTT.

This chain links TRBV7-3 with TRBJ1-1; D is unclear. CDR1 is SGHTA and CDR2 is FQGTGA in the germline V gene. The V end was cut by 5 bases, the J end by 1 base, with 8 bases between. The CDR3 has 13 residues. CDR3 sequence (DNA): TGTGCCAGCAGCCTACGACAGAACACTGAAGCTTTCTTT. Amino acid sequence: CASSLRQNTEAFF.

In nucleotides, the CDR3 is TGTGCCAGCATTACCCCGGGACCCGTCTACGAGCAGTACTTC. This gives the protein CASITPGPVYEQYF. The chain has TRBV28 and TRBJ2-7, with D tentatively TRBD1 or TRBD2 (5 bases each). CDR3 length: 14 residues. V lost 7 bases and J 3 bases, leaving 16 bases between the germline ends. Germline CDR1 and CDR2: MDHEN and SYDVKM.

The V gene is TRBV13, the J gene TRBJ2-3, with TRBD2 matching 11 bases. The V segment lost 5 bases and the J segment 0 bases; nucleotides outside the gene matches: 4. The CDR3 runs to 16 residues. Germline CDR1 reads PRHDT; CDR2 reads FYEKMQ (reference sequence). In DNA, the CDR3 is TGTGCCAGCAGCCTAGCGGGGGGCTTTAGCACAGATACGCAGTATTTT. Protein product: CASSLAGGFSTDTQYF. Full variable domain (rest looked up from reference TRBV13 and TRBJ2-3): AAGVIQSPRHLIKEKRETATLKCYPIPRHDTVYWYQQGPGQDPQFLISFYEKMQSDKGSIPDRFSAQQFSDYHSELNMSSLELGDSALYFCASSLAGGFSTDTQYFGPGTRLTVL.

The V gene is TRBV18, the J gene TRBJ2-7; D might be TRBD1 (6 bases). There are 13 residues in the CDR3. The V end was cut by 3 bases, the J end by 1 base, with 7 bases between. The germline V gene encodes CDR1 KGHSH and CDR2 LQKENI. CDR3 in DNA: TGTGCCAGCTCACCCGGACAGTCCTACGAGCAGTACTTC. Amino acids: CASSPGQSYEQYF.